This T cell receptor (beta chain) was recorded in a study of T cell changes during pregnancy in multiple sclerosis. In germline, CDR1 is SGHTA, CDR2 FQGNSA. The V and J ends lost 0 bases and 11 bases respectively, with 10 bases between them. The CDR3 covers 13 residues. A single count supports this clone. Measured with immunoSEQ multiplex PCR; TCRdb has only the in-frame clones, and not every one. The profile shows 48,000 or so clones, about 90% of them singletons. This clonotype originated in a female donor with multiple sclerosis, enrolled in a pregnancy study. The chain couples TRBV7-2 to TRBJ2-2; tentatively, D is TRBD1 (5 bases). Sequences were derived from CD4+ T cells from peripheral blood mononuclear cells, sampled in the second trimester of pregnancy. The CDR3 region has the DNA TGTGCCAGCAGCTTAGCGGGGCAGAAAGAGCTGTTTTTT. Amino acid sequence: CASSLAGQKELFF.